A single sample gave rise to the 5 T cell receptor beta chains below, sequenced in a study of blood T cell repertoires in COVID-19. Generated by immunoSEQ multiplex PCR, the TCRdb table keeps only in-frame clones and is missing some. The sample includes about 170,000 clones, 79% of them seen just once. Sequenced input: PBMCs or T cells enriched from blood (not recorded which). These receptors came from a woman in her 70s in a cohort exposed to, infected with or recovered from COVID-19 (not recorded which).

This clone was observed many times. The J gene is TRBJ2-7, the V gene TRBV28; TRBD2 matches at 11 bases. This CDR3 region has 16 residues. The germline V gene encodes CDR1 MDHEN and CDR2 SYDVKM. The ends lost 2 bases at V and 6 bases at J; junction bases unmatched: 9. The CDR3 here is CASSLGTTSGSGEQYF. In DNA form, the CDR3 reads TGTGCCAGCAGTTTAGGGACCACTAGCGGGAGCGGCGAGCAGTACTTC.

The genes are TRBV19 and TRBJ1-3, with D unclear. Germline loops: CDR1 LNHDA, CDR2 SQIVND (reference sequence). The CDR3 spans 14 residues. Trimming removed 6 bases at V and 4 bases at J, with 13 bases between. This CDR3 is CASSRLSQGNTIYF. CDR3 nucleotide sequence: TGTGCCAGTAGCAGGCTATCTCAAGGAAACACCATATATTTT.

The V call is TRBV21-1, the J call TRBJ2-3; the DNA was not compared with TRBD2, the D call given in the table. TRBV21-1 corresponds to a pseudogene. The CDR3 extends over 17 amino acids. CDR3 sequence: CASSKAGGRPLTDTQYF. The CDR3 DNA reads as TGTGCCAGCAGCAAAGCGGGAGGGAGGCCCCTCACAGATACGCAGTATTTT.

This chain uses TRBV29-1 with TRBJ2-5; 9 positions match TRBD1. With V trimmed by 6 bases and J by 5 bases, 13 bases remained unmatched. Germline V gene lookup returns CDR1 SQVTM and CDR2 ANQGSEA. The CDR3 runs 15 residues. In nucleotides, the CDR3 is TGCAGCGTCCAGACCGGGACAGGGATTGGGGAGACCCAGTACTTC. Translated: CSVQTGTGIGETQYF.

The gene calls are TRBV5-5 and TRBJ1-2; tentatively, D is TRBD1 (5 bases). Germline V lookup: CDR1 SGHKS, CDR2 YYEKEE (reference sequence). The CDR3 totals 14 residues. V dropped 3 bases and J dropped 3 bases, with 12 bases sitting between them. As DNA, the CDR3 is TGTGCCAGCAGCTGGGGAGCGGGGGACTATGGCTACACCTTC. Amino acid sequence: CASSWGAGDYGYTF.